These T cell receptor beta chains were read from a single sample in a study of regulatory T cells in long-lasting Graves disease. TCRdb reprocessed the multiplex PCR reads with MiXCR, giving one entry per CDR3 protein. The repertoire holds more than 450,000 distinct CDR3 sequences, approximately 12% seen once, with over 7% in the top ten. The sample was also reused in another study, on T cells in Graves' hyperthyroidism and ophthalmopathy.

The specimen was peripheral blood mononuclear cells (PBMCs), collected at new diagnosis, from a patient treated with antithyroid drugs. All receptors come from a woman in her twenties or thirties with Graves disease. CDR3s include the opening cysteine and the closing phenylalanine or tryptophan. A D gene is named only where the DNA matches it firmly. Some rows have no size entry. The others give once, few or many, or a class for an expanded clone.

d_call: -
clone_size: few
j_call: TRBJ2-7
v_call: TRBV29-1
cdr3_aa: CSVGSDVSYEQYF
cdr3_nt: TGCAGCGTTGGTTCCGATGTGTCCTACGAGCAGTACTTC

d_call: -
clone_size: many
j_call: TRBJ2-3
v_call: TRBV11-2
cdr3_aa: CASSLDRPADTQYF
cdr3_nt: TGTGCCAGCAGCTTAGATCGGCCGGCCGATACGCAGTATTTT

d_call: TRBD2
clone_size: -
j_call: TRBJ2-1
v_call: TRBV20-1
cdr3_aa: CSAPGLAGGPYEQFF
cdr3_nt: TGCAGTGCTCCGGGACTAGCGGGAGGGCCTTATGAGCAGTTCTTC

d_call: -
clone_size: few
j_call: TRBJ1-1
v_call: TRBV9
cdr3_aa: CASSVVGQAGEAFF
cdr3_nt: TGTGCCAGCAGCGTCGTGGGACAAGCGGGCGAAGCTTTCTTT

d_call: -
clone_size: -
j_call: TRBJ2-1
v_call: TRBV19
cdr3_aa: CASSIALSSYNEQFF
cdr3_nt: TGTGCCAGTAGTATAGCCCTAAGCTCCTACAATGAGCAGTTCTTC

d_call: -
clone_size: many
j_call: TRBJ2-7
v_call: TRBV6-1
cdr3_aa: CASTPQDNYPYEQYF
cdr3_nt: TGTGCCAGCACCCCTCAGGATAACTACCCCTACGAGCAGTACTTC

d_call: -
clone_size: many
j_call: TRBJ2-2
v_call: TRBV6-1
cdr3_aa: CASSFTIGELFF
cdr3_nt: TGTGCCAGCTCCTTTACTATCGGGGAGCTGTTTTTT

d_call: TRBD1
clone_size: -
j_call: TRBJ2-7
v_call: TRBV14
cdr3_aa: CASSPLTGTGGGYEQYF
cdr3_nt: TGTGCCAGCAGCCCATTAACCGGGACAGGAGGGGGCTACGAGCAGTACTTC

d_call: -
clone_size: many
j_call: TRBJ1-3
v_call: TRBV6-5
cdr3_aa: CASSYITADFSGNTIYF
cdr3_nt: TGTGCCAGCAGTTACATAACGGCGGATTTCTCTGGAAACACCATATATTTT

d_call: -
clone_size: many
j_call: TRBJ2-1
v_call: TRBV7-3
cdr3_aa: CASSPSGTNYNEQFF
cdr3_nt: TGTGCCAGCAGCCCCAGTGGGACAAATTACAATGAGCAGTTCTTC

d_call: -
clone_size: many
j_call: TRBJ2-1
v_call: TRBV14
cdr3_aa: CASSQDWASNEQFF
cdr3_nt: TGTGCCAGCAGCCAAGATTGGGCAAGTAATGAGCAGTTCTTC

d_call: -
clone_size: many
j_call: TRBJ2-7
v_call: TRBV27
cdr3_aa: CASSLFTGHEQYF
cdr3_nt: TGTGCCAGCAGTTTATTCACCGGGCACGAGCAGTACTTC

d_call: -
clone_size: many
j_call: TRBJ2-5
v_call: TRBV12-3/TRBV12-4
cdr3_aa: CASSFLASETQYF
cdr3_nt: TGTGCCAGCAGTTTTCTAGCGAGTGAGACCCAGTACTTC

d_call: -
clone_size: -
j_call: TRBJ2-7
v_call: TRBV20-1
cdr3_aa: CSARDDNLSYEQYF
cdr3_nt: TGCAGTGCTAGAGATGACAACTTATCCTACGAGCAGTACTTC

d_call: -
clone_size: many
j_call: TRBJ1-5
v_call: TRBV18
cdr3_aa: CASSPQAGPNQPQHF
cdr3_nt: TGTGCCAGCTCACCACAGGCAGGGCCCAATCAGCCCCAGCATTTT

d_call: TRBD2
clone_size: many
j_call: TRBJ2-1
v_call: TRBV20-1
cdr3_aa: CSASRTSGRNEQFF
cdr3_nt: TGCAGTGCTAGTAGGACTAGCGGGAGGAATGAGCAGTTCTTC

d_call: -
clone_size: many
j_call: TRBJ1-5
v_call: TRBV20-1
cdr3_aa: CSAGGLWQPQHF
cdr3_nt: TGCAGTGCTGGGGGGCTCTGGCAGCCCCAGCATTTT

d_call: -
clone_size: many
j_call: TRBJ2-2
v_call: TRBV27
cdr3_aa: CASSLGREGGELFF
cdr3_nt: TGTGCCAGCAGTTTGGGGCGTGAGGGCGGGGAGCTGTTTTTT

d_call: -
clone_size: few
j_call: TRBJ1-2
v_call: TRBV29-1
cdr3_aa: CSVVEEAYYGYTF
cdr3_nt: TGCAGCGTTGTTGAGGAAGCTTACTATGGCTACACCTTC

d_call: -
clone_size: -
j_call: TRBJ2-2
v_call: TRBV4-2
cdr3_aa: CASSQSWGTNTGELFF
cdr3_nt: TGTGCCAGCAGCCAAAGTTGGGGCACGAACACCGGGGAGCTGTTTTTT

d_call: TRBD1
clone_size: many
j_call: TRBJ2-5
v_call: TRBV3-1
cdr3_aa: CASSQEQRTGRETQYF
cdr3_nt: TGTGCCAGCAGCCAAGAGCAGAGGACAGGACGAGAGACCCAGTACTTC

d_call: -
clone_size: many
j_call: TRBJ1-5
v_call: TRBV30
cdr3_aa: CAWSSGWQPQHF
cdr3_nt: TGTGCCTGGAGTTCAGGGTGGCAGCCCCAGCATTTT

d_call: -
clone_size: many
j_call: TRBJ2-7
v_call: TRBV4-1
cdr3_aa: CASSHMQGLDYEQYF
cdr3_nt: TGCGCCAGCAGCCATATGCAGGGCCTCGACTACGAGCAGTACTTC

d_call: -
clone_size: many
j_call: TRBJ2-1
v_call: TRBV7-2
cdr3_aa: CASSPQGGSNEQFF
cdr3_nt: TGTGCCAGCAGCCCCCAAGGCGGTTCCAATGAGCAGTTCTTC

d_call: -
clone_size: many
j_call: TRBJ2-7
v_call: TRBV7-9
cdr3_aa: CASSLTGTVYEQYF
cdr3_nt: TGTGCCAGCAGCTTAACCGGGACGGTCTACGAGCAGTACTTC

d_call: -
clone_size: -
j_call: TRBJ2-5
v_call: TRBV20-1
cdr3_aa: CSASRLQETQYF
cdr3_nt: TGCAGTGCTAGTCGGTTGCAAGAGACCCAGTACTTC

d_call: TRBD2
clone_size: few
j_call: TRBJ2-3
v_call: TRBV19
cdr3_aa: CASSQTSGRPRGPDTQYF
cdr3_nt: TGTGCCAGTAGCCAAACTAGCGGGAGGCCAAGGGGTCCAGATACGCAGTATTTT

d_call: -
clone_size: -
j_call: TRBJ2-7
v_call: TRBV27
cdr3_aa: CASSLAGNYYEQYF
cdr3_nt: TGTGCCAGCAGTTTGGCTGGAAACTACTACGAGCAGTACTTC

d_call: -
clone_size: many
j_call: TRBJ2-7
v_call: TRBV5-1
cdr3_aa: CASSLEVAAGYEQYF
cdr3_nt: TGCGCCAGCAGCTTGGAGGTAGCGGCGGGCTACGAGCAGTACTTC

d_call: TRBD1
clone_size: -
j_call: TRBJ1-3
v_call: TRBV7-8
cdr3_aa: CASSLAELRQGSRNTIYF
cdr3_nt: TGTGCCAGCAGCTTAGCGGAACTTAGACAGGGTAGCCGAAACACCATATATTTT

d_call: TRBD2
clone_size: many
j_call: TRBJ2-1
v_call: TRBV7-2
cdr3_aa: CASSLGGLAGGRFF
cdr3_nt: TGTGCCAGCAGCTTAGGGGGACTAGCGGGCGGACGGTTCTTC

d_call: -
clone_size: -
j_call: TRBJ1-3
v_call: TRBV19
cdr3_aa: CASRHSSGNTIYF
cdr3_nt: TGTGCCAGCCGACACTCATCTGGAAACACCATATATTTT

d_call: TRBD2
clone_size: few
j_call: TRBJ2-2
v_call: TRBV18
cdr3_aa: CASSGLAEAGELFF
cdr3_nt: TGTGCCAGCTCGGGTCTAGCGGAAGCCGGGGAGCTGTTTTTT

d_call: TRBD2
clone_size: many
j_call: TRBJ2-2
v_call: TRBV4-3
cdr3_aa: CASSPLGGWRELFF
cdr3_nt: TGCGCCAGCAGCCCCTTGGGGGGGTGGAGGGAGCTGTTTTTT

d_call: -
clone_size: many
j_call: TRBJ2-4
v_call: TRBV2
cdr3_aa: CASSEAATAGSKNIQYF
cdr3_nt: TGTGCCAGCAGTGAAGCTGCTACGGCGGGGTCCAAAAACATTCAGTACTTC

d_call: -
clone_size: many
j_call: TRBJ1-1
v_call: TRBV30
cdr3_aa: CACPGDTLSTEAFF
cdr3_nt: TGTGCCTGCCCGGGGGACACTCTAAGCACAGAAGCTTTCTTT

d_call: TRBD1
clone_size: many
j_call: TRBJ1-4
v_call: TRBV12-3/TRBV12-4
cdr3_aa: CASSGTATPEKLFF
cdr3_nt: TGTGCCAGCAGTGGGACAGCGACACCCGAAAAACTGTTTTTT

d_call: TRBD1
clone_size: many
j_call: TRBJ1-2
v_call: TRBV18
cdr3_aa: CASSPLGTGDNDGYTF
cdr3_nt: TGTGCCAGCTCACCTCTTGGGACAGGGGATAACGATGGCTACACCTTC

d_call: -
clone_size: -
j_call: TRBJ1-5
v_call: TRBV5-5
cdr3_aa: CASSLLGSGNQPQHF
cdr3_nt: TGTGCCAGCAGCTTGTTAGGGTCGGGCAATCAGCCCCAGCATTTT

d_call: -
clone_size: many
j_call: TRBJ2-5
v_call: TRBV30
cdr3_aa: CAWSQGLGETQYF
cdr3_nt: TGTGCCTGGAGTCAAGGGCTGGGGGAGACCCAGTACTTC

d_call: TRBD2
clone_size: many
j_call: TRBJ2-7
v_call: TRBV18
cdr3_aa: CASSVTSGLGEQYF
cdr3_nt: TGTGCCAGCTCAGTGACTAGCGGGCTAGGCGAGCAGTACTTC

d_call: -
clone_size: many
j_call: TRBJ1-1
v_call: TRBV12-3/TRBV12-4
cdr3_aa: CASSSPLQAGLLEVNTEAFF
cdr3_nt: TGTGCCAGCAGTTCGCCACTCCAGGCAGGCCTGCTCGAGGTGAACACTGAAGCTTTCTTT

d_call: -
clone_size: -
j_call: TRBJ1-1
v_call: TRBV11-2
cdr3_aa: CASSLTTSRRNTEAFF
cdr3_nt: TGTGCCAGCAGCCTAACTACCTCGCGCCGGAACACTGAAGCTTTCTTT

d_call: -
clone_size: many
j_call: TRBJ2-5
v_call: TRBV20-1
cdr3_aa: CSARDFLGSMQETQYF
cdr3_nt: TGCAGTGCTAGAGATTTTCTTGGTTCTATGCAAGAGACCCAGTACTTC

d_call: TRBD2
clone_size: many
j_call: TRBJ2-1
v_call: TRBV11-2
cdr3_aa: CASSFSGRVTYNEQFF
cdr3_nt: TGTGCCAGCAGCTTTAGCGGGAGGGTCACCTACAATGAGCAGTTCTTC

d_call: -
clone_size: few
j_call: TRBJ2-7
v_call: TRBV7-9
cdr3_aa: CATDTTGYEQYF
cdr3_nt: TGTGCCACCGACACGACGGGCTACGAGCAGTACTTC

d_call: -
clone_size: many
j_call: TRBJ2-6
v_call: TRBV27
cdr3_aa: CASSLISGANVLTF
cdr3_nt: TGTGCCAGCAGTTTAATCTCTGGGGCCAACGTCCTGACTTTC

d_call: TRBD1
clone_size: many
j_call: TRBJ2-2
v_call: TRBV7-9
cdr3_aa: CAIQGIGELFF
cdr3_nt: TGTGCCATACAGGGGATCGGGGAGCTGTTTTTT

d_call: -
clone_size: many
j_call: TRBJ1-1
v_call: TRBV6-1
cdr3_aa: CASRAPRQGTEAFF
cdr3_nt: TGTGCCAGCAGAGCCCCCCGGCAAGGGACTGAAGCTTTCTTT

d_call: -
clone_size: many
j_call: TRBJ2-7
v_call: TRBV10-1
cdr3_aa: CASSESGTPLGNEQYF
cdr3_nt: TGCGCCAGCAGTGAGTCCGGGACACCCCTGGGGAACGAGCAGTACTTC

d_call: -
clone_size: many
j_call: TRBJ2-1
v_call: TRBV2
cdr3_aa: CASSPGTWSSYNEQFF
cdr3_nt: TGTGCCAGCAGCCCTGGAACCTGGAGCTCCTACAATGAGCAGTTCTTC

d_call: -
clone_size: many
j_call: TRBJ2-3
v_call: TRBV5-5
cdr3_aa: CASSSPNLGDTQYF
cdr3_nt: TGTGCCAGCAGCTCGCCGAACTTGGGGGATACGCAGTATTTT

d_call: TRBD1
clone_size: many
j_call: TRBJ2-2
v_call: TRBV20-1
cdr3_aa: CSARDPGRGIDGELFF
cdr3_nt: TGCAGTGCTAGAGATCCCGGCAGGGGGATTGACGGGGAGCTGTTTTTT